This TCR beta chain comes out of a study of blood T cell repertoires in COVID-19. Study background: From the United States, Italy and Spain came samples of acute and convalescent COVID-19. PBMCs, B-cell-depleted T cells, or T cells provided the cDNA or gDNA that made up the material.

Repertoires were generated with immunoSEQ multiplex PCR, while TCRdb's copy carries only in-frame clones and drops some. Of 300,000 to 400,000 clones listed, 90% are singletons. Assignments of participants to cohorts depended upon their own reported clinical history. Germline loops: CDR1 MNHNS, CDR2 SASEGT. This CDR3 is 15 amino acids long. Trimming removed 3 bases from V and 1 base from J, with 12 bases in between. This receptor was obtained from a man in his sixties who had recovered from COVID-19. Sequenced: PBMCs or T cells enriched from blood (not recorded which). V usage is TRBV6-1 and J usage is TRBJ1-1; a possible D gene is TRBD1 (5 bases). This CDR3 is CASSEVGQGNTEAFF. The CDR3 DNA is TGTGCCAGCAGTGAGGTGGGGCAGGGGAACACTGAAGCTTTCTTT.